The subject of this entry is one T cell receptor (beta chain). Antigen unknown. Donors had nominal health at sampling but likely had unrecorded immune exposures. The sample is drawn from a study of cytomegalovirus exposure and HLA in healthy donors. The study's findings and limits: A later analysis appeared to link common viral pathogens to several of the most significant clusters.

PCR primers comprised 60 Vbeta and 13 Jbeta primers. Clones were read by immunoSEQ multiplex PCR, and TCRdb kept only the in-frame ones, dropping some. The data contain around 150,000 clones, around two thirds of them singletons. Trimming left V 7 bases short and J 8 bases short, with 23 bases between. CDR1 MDHEN and CDR2 SYDVKM come from the germline V gene. The CDR3 extends over 15 amino acids. The chain employs TRBV28 and TRBJ1-2; D is possibly TRBD1 (5 bases). The clonotype originates from a man in his forties or fifties in good health and CMV-seronegative. The specimen was PBMCs. CDR3: CASIPGRGSLRGYTF. CDR3 sequence (DNA): TGTGCCAGCATTCCGGGACGGGGGAGCTTACGGGGCTACACCTTC.